This T cell receptor beta chain was retrieved from a study of blood T cells in healthy people across ages. A J-beta primer mix and a sample-barcoded 5' primer were used in a second PCR of roughly 7 to 12 cycles. TCRdb independently ran MiXCR on the 5' RACE reads; one entry per CDR3 protein. The table lists about 580,000 distinct CDR3 sequences, around 50% of them singletons. Study conclusions and caveats: Naive T cell percentage strongly correlated with TCR beta diversity. Naive CD4+ cell counts and diversity both ran higher in long-lived than in aged donors.

Approximately 9.2 milliliters was the volume of peripheral blood drawn from each donor. Note on this clonotype: Its antigen is unknown.

CDR1 SGHRS and CDR2 YFSETQ come from the germline V gene. The length of the CDR3 is 16 residues. Trimming removed 0 bases from V and 4 bases from J, with 11 bases in between. The TCR comes from a man older than 75 in good health. The sequenced sample was blood. J is TRBJ1-6 and V is TRBV5-1; D gene uncertain. In DNA form, the CDR3 reads TGCGCCAGCAGCTTGGAGAGCCCGACATATAATTCACCCCTCCACTTT. This encodes CASSLESPTYNSPLHF.